These T cell receptor beta chains were read from a single sample in a study of CD8+CD57+ T cells in acquired aplastic anemia. TCRdb recomputed calls from the reads with MiXCR, one row per CDR3 protein. The data show roughly 200,000 distinct CDR3 sequences, around 60% seen once. The material sequenced was sorted CD4+, CD8+, or CD8+CD57+ T cells (not recorded which) from PBMCs. Every receptor here comes from a human donor with aplastic anemia. CDR3s include the opening cysteine and the closing phenylalanine or tryptophan. Each record gives: clone size, J gene, V gene, D gene, CDR3 protein, CDR3 DNA. A D gene is named only where the DNA matches it firmly. Part of the rows lack a size; the others show once, few, many or a class for expanded clones.

clone size: many; J gene: TRBJ2-2; V gene: TRBV7-3; D gene: .; CDR3 protein: CASSIGELFF; CDR3 DNA: TGTGCCAGCAGCATCGGGGAGCTGTTTTTT
clone size: many; J gene: TRBJ2-1; V gene: TRBV5-4; D gene: TRBD2; CDR3 protein: CASSRGGGEQFF; CDR3 DNA: TGTGCCAGCAGCCGGGGGGGAGGTGAGCAGTTCTTC
clone size: few; J gene: TRBJ2-7; V gene: TRBV7-9; D gene: TRBD1; CDR3 protein: CASSLARQGAYEQYF; CDR3 DNA: TGTGCCAGCAGCTTAGCGCGGCAGGGGGCCTACGAGCAGTACTTC
clone size: many; J gene: TRBJ1-6; V gene: TRBV12-3/TRBV12-4; D gene: .; CDR3 protein: CASSFGGGQSSYNSPLHF; CDR3 DNA: TGTGCCAGCAGTTTCGGGGGCGGCCAGAGCTCCTATAATTCACCCCTCCACTTT
clone size: .; J gene: TRBJ1-1; V gene: TRBV7-9; D gene: TRBD1; CDR3 protein: CASSLSGQGPNTEAFF; CDR3 DNA: TGTGCCAGCAGCTTATCGGGACAGGGCCCGAACACTGAAGCTTTCTTT
clone size: .; J gene: TRBJ2-7; V gene: TRBV4-1; D gene: .; CDR3 protein: CASGGQVGSYEQYF; CDR3 DNA: TGCGCCAGTGGGGGGCAAGTTGGCTCCTACGAGCAGTACTTC
clone size: .; J gene: TRBJ2-7; V gene: TRBV7-2; D gene: TRBD2; CDR3 protein: CASSFSGTLTYEQYF; CDR3 DNA: TGTGCCAGCAGCTTCAGCGGGACGCTGACCTACGAGCAGTACTTC
clone size: .; J gene: TRBJ2-7; V gene: TRBV19; D gene: TRBD1; CDR3 protein: CASSMDRVRTTYEQYF; CDR3 DNA: TGTGCCAGTAGTATGGACAGGGTCCGAACGACCTACGAGCAGTACTTC
clone size: many; J gene: TRBJ1-1; V gene: TRBV12-3/TRBV12-4; D gene: .; CDR3 protein: CASSFHRNTEAFF; CDR3 DNA: TGTGCCAGCAGTTTTCATAGGAACACTGAAGCTTTCTTT
clone size: few; J gene: TRBJ1-6; V gene: TRBV29-1; D gene: TRBD1; CDR3 protein: CSVGQTYNSPLHF; CDR3 DNA: TGCAGCGTGGGACAGACTTATAATTCACCCCTCCACTTT
clone size: once; J gene: TRBJ1-1; V gene: TRBV7-9; D gene: .; CDR3 protein: CASALVGTEAFF; CDR3 DNA: TGTGCCAGCGCTTTGGTAGGGACTGAAGCTTTCTTT
clone size: .; J gene: TRBJ2-3; V gene: TRBV24-1; D gene: TRBD1; CDR3 protein: CASGTGTDTQYF; CDR3 DNA: TGTGCCAGCGGGACAGGGACAGATACGCAGTATTTT
clone size: .; J gene: TRBJ2-5; V gene: TRBV7-2; D gene: .; CDR3 protein: CASSLSRPNGAQYF; CDR3 DNA: TGTGCCAGCAGCTTAAGTCGTCCGAACGGGGCCCAGTACTTC
clone size: .; J gene: TRBJ2-5; V gene: TRBV7-3; D gene: .; CDR3 protein: CASSFTGTQFQETQYF; CDR3 DNA: TGTGCCAGCAGCTTTACCGGGACCCAATTCCAAGAGACCCAGTACTTC
clone size: .; J gene: TRBJ1-1; V gene: TRBV7-9; D gene: TRBD1; CDR3 protein: CASSPGRGLTFF; CDR3 DNA: TGTGCCAGCAGCCCGGGGAGGGGGCTGACTTTCTTT
clone size: few; J gene: TRBJ2-7; V gene: TRBV9; D gene: .; CDR3 protein: CASSVDWSAFYEQYF; CDR3 DNA: TGTGCCAGCAGCGTAGACTGGTCCGCGTTCTACGAGCAGTACTTC
clone size: few; J gene: TRBJ2-7; V gene: TRBV7-2; D gene: .; CDR3 protein: CASSVGMSYEQYF; CDR3 DNA: TGTGCCAGCAGCGTAGGAATGTCCTACGAGCAGTACTTC
clone size: .; J gene: TRBJ2-7; V gene: TRBV10-3; D gene: TRBD1; CDR3 protein: CAFKRQGEYEQYF; CDR3 DNA: TGTGCCTTCAAGAGGCAGGGGGAGTACGAGCAGTACTTC
clone size: many; J gene: TRBJ2-3; V gene: TRBV7-3; D gene: .; CDR3 protein: CASSAVGLNEQYF; CDR3 DNA: TGTGCCAGCAGCGCAGTCGGCCTTAATGAGCAGTATTTT
clone size: .; J gene: TRBJ2-1; V gene: TRBV20-1; D gene: .; CDR3 protein: CSAGDSYNEQFF; CDR3 DNA: TGCAGTGCCGGGGACTCCTACAATGAGCAGTTCTTC
clone size: few; J gene: TRBJ2-2; V gene: TRBV10-3; D gene: .; CDR3 protein: CAISDGDTTGELFF; CDR3 DNA: TGTGCCATCAGTGATGGAGATACCACCGGGGAGCTGTTTTTT
clone size: few; J gene: TRBJ2-5; V gene: TRBV7-6; D gene: TRBD2; CDR3 protein: CASSPQREGETQYF; CDR3 DNA: TGTGCCAGCAGCCCCCAGCGGGAGGGGGAGACCCAGTACTTC
clone size: once; J gene: TRBJ2-6; V gene: TRBV20-1; D gene: TRBD1; CDR3 protein: CSAATGASLSGANVLTF; CDR3 DNA: TGCAGTGCCGCTACAGGGGCGAGTCTGTCTGGGGCCAACGTCCTGACTTTC
clone size: .; J gene: TRBJ1-4; V gene: TRBV25-1; D gene: .; CDR3 protein: CASSESSSNEKLFF; CDR3 DNA: TGTGCCAGCAGTGAATCGAGTTCTAATGAAAAACTGTTTTTT
clone size: .; J gene: TRBJ1-2; V gene: TRBV7-2; D gene: .; CDR3 protein: CASSLKQGVGYTF; CDR3 DNA: TGTGCCAGCAGCTTAAAACAGGGCGTTGGCTACACCTTC
clone size: .; J gene: TRBJ2-1; V gene: TRBV2; D gene: .; CDR3 protein: CASSDPSTGGPQLYNEQFF; CDR3 DNA: TGTGCCAGCAGTGACCCGTCGACCGGGGGGCCTCAACTATACAATGAGCAGTTCTTC
clone size: .; J gene: TRBJ1-6; V gene: TRBV20-1; D gene: .; CDR3 protein: CSAARGGGGSPLHF; CDR3 DNA: TGCAGTGCCGCACGGGGAGGTGGAGGATCACCCCTCCACTTT
clone size: .; J gene: TRBJ2-5; V gene: TRBV7-2; D gene: .; CDR3 protein: CASSLEGAETQYF; CDR3 DNA: TGTGCCAGCAGCTTGGAAGGGGCAGAGACCCAGTACTTC
clone size: .; J gene: TRBJ1-2; V gene: TRBV7-2; D gene: .; CDR3 protein: CASSTGPSGFGYTF; CDR3 DNA: TGTGCCAGCAGCACCGGACCTAGCGGCTTTGGCTACACCTTC
clone size: few; J gene: TRBJ2-7; V gene: TRBV2; D gene: .; CDR3 protein: CASRLFSYEQYF; CDR3 DNA: TGTGCCAGCAGGCTTTTCTCCTACGAGCAGTACTTC
clone size: .; J gene: TRBJ2-2; V gene: TRBV19; D gene: .; CDR3 protein: CASTKQNTGELFF; CDR3 DNA: TGTGCCAGTACGAAACAGAACACCGGGGAGCTGTTTTTT
clone size: .; J gene: TRBJ2-7; V gene: TRBV20-1; D gene: .; CDR3 protein: CSVRKEGGLSYEQYF; CDR3 DNA: TGCAGTGTCAGAAAAGAGGGCGGACTGTCCTACGAGCAGTACTTC
clone size: once; J gene: TRBJ2-5; V gene: TRBV29-1; D gene: TRBD1; CDR3 protein: CSAPTGRETQYF; CDR3 DNA: TGCAGCGCACCGACAGGGCGAGAGACCCAGTACTTC
clone size: few; J gene: TRBJ2-3; V gene: TRBV29-1; D gene: .; CDR3 protein: CSVGEADTQYF; CDR3 DNA: TGCAGCGTTGGAGAGGCAGATACGCAGTATTTT
clone size: .; J gene: TRBJ1-5; V gene: TRBV6-1; D gene: .; CDR3 protein: CASNKDSEQQPQHF; CDR3 DNA: TGTGCCAGCAACAAGGACAGCGAGCAACAGCCCCAGCATTTT
clone size: .; J gene: TRBJ2-1; V gene: TRBV20-1; D gene: .; CDR3 protein: CSARDQEGQFF; CDR3 DNA: TGCAGTGCTAGAGATCAGGAGGGGCAGTTCTTC
clone size: few; J gene: TRBJ2-7; V gene: TRBV2; D gene: .; CDR3 protein: CASPGGGRDSYEQYF; CDR3 DNA: TGTGCCAGCCCTGGAGGGGGCAGGGATTCCTACGAGCAGTACTTC
clone size: .; J gene: TRBJ2-7; V gene: TRBV7-9; D gene: .; CDR3 protein: CASSPASDEQYF; CDR3 DNA: TGTGCCAGCAGCCCGGCCTCAGACGAGCAGTACTTC
clone size: .; J gene: TRBJ2-2; V gene: TRBV20-1; D gene: .; CDR3 protein: CSARDGGAGTGELFF; CDR3 DNA: TGCAGTGCTAGAGATGGTGGGGCCGGCACCGGGGAGCTGTTTTTT
clone size: .; J gene: TRBJ1-6; V gene: TRBV20-1; D gene: TRBD1; CDR3 protein: CSARGQGNSPLHF; CDR3 DNA: TGCAGTGCTAGGGGACAGGGCAATTCACCCCTCCACTTT
clone size: once; J gene: TRBJ1-1; V gene: TRBV20-1; D gene: .; CDR3 protein: CSASRILNTEAFF; CDR3 DNA: TGCAGTGCTTCCAGAATTTTGAACACTGAAGCTTTCTTT
clone size: .; J gene: TRBJ1-3; V gene: TRBV20-1; D gene: .; CDR3 protein: CSASPQGPGNTIYF; CDR3 DNA: TGCAGTGCTAGCCCTCAGGGCCCTGGAAACACCATATATTTT
clone size: .; J gene: TRBJ2-2; V gene: TRBV7-2; D gene: .; CDR3 protein: CASSLGGSSGELFF; CDR3 DNA: TGTGCCAGCAGCTTAGGGGGGTCTAGTGGGGAGCTGTTTTTT
clone size: .; J gene: TRBJ2-7; V gene: TRBV20-1; D gene: TRBD1; CDR3 protein: CSARKGDSAYEQYF; CDR3 DNA: TGCAGTGCTAGGAAAGGGGACAGCGCCTACGAGCAGTACTTC
clone size: .; J gene: TRBJ2-1; V gene: TRBV5-5; D gene: .; CDR3 protein: CASSPIPQGRNNEQFF; CDR3 DNA: TGTGCCAGCAGCCCCATCCCCCAAGGGCGTAACAATGAGCAGTTCTTC
clone size: many; J gene: TRBJ1-5; V gene: TRBV28; D gene: .; CDR3 protein: CASSSYRTSIPPQHF; CDR3 DNA: TGTGCCAGCAGTTCCTACCGGACGTCAATTCCGCCCCAGCATTTT
clone size: few; J gene: TRBJ2-1; V gene: TRBV15; D gene: .; CDR3 protein: CATARRENGGEQFF; CDR3 DNA: TGTGCCACCGCACGGAGGGAAAACGGGGGTGAGCAGTTCTTC
clone size: .; J gene: TRBJ2-5; V gene: TRBV5-5; D gene: .; CDR3 protein: CASSLISGETQYF; CDR3 DNA: TGTGCCAGCAGCTTAATCTCGGGAGAGACCCAGTACTTC
clone size: .; J gene: TRBJ2-3; V gene: TRBV7-2; D gene: TRBD1; CDR3 protein: CASSSGGSAATQYF; CDR3 DNA: TGTGCCAGCAGTTCAGGGGGATCGGCAGCTACGCAGTATTTT
clone size: many; J gene: TRBJ1-2; V gene: TRBV19; D gene: .; CDR3 protein: CASSENRDTPPSYGYTF; CDR3 DNA: TGTGCCAGTAGTGAAAACCGGGACACCCCCCCCTCCTATGGCTACACCTTC
clone size: .; J gene: TRBJ1-4; V gene: TRBV2; D gene: TRBD1; CDR3 protein: CASSDRGSEKLFF; CDR3 DNA: TGTGCCAGCAGCGACAGGGGAAGTGAAAAACTGTTTTTT
clone size: .; J gene: TRBJ2-5; V gene: TRBV19; D gene: .; CDR3 protein: CASSMEAAEETQYF; CDR3 DNA: TGTGCCAGTAGTATGGAGGCGGCAGAAGAGACCCAGTACTTC
clone size: .; J gene: TRBJ2-7; V gene: TRBV4-3; D gene: .; CDR3 protein: CASSQEEQGVYEQYF; CDR3 DNA: TGCGCCAGCAGCCAAGAGGAACAGGGAGTGTACGAGCAGTACTTC